The rows below give T cell receptor beta chains drawn from one sample of a study of T cells in Graves' hyperthyroidism and ophthalmopathy. TCRdb re-called the multiplex PCR reads through MiXCR, storing one row per CDR3 protein. The sample holds roughly 400,000 distinct CDR3 sequences; roughly 13% are singletons and the top ten take 25% to 30%. Sequenced sample: blood. Receptors originate from a man between 50 and 59 years old with Graves' ophthalmopathy. Both conserved end residues are part of each CDR3. A D gene is named only where the DNA matches it firmly. A clone size is listed for some rows: how often the clone was seen (once, few, many), or a class if it is expanded.

TRBV6-1	many	.	TRBJ1-2	CASSGTGEYGYTF	TGTGCCAGCAGTGGCACAGGAGAATATGGCTACACCTTC
TRBV30	many	.	TRBJ1-6	CACGSQGPLHF	TGTGCCTGCGGGAGTCAGGGACCCCTCCACTTT
TRBV5-1	many	.	TRBJ2-1	CASSLGLENNEQFF	TGCGCCAGCAGCTTGGGACTAGAGAACAATGAGCAGTTCTTC
TRBV6-1	.	TRBD2	TRBJ2-3	CASRGTSWLGSDTQYF	TGTGCCAGCAGGGGGACTAGTTGGCTGGGGTCAGATACGCAGTATTTT
TRBV28	few	TRBD1	TRBJ2-6	CASSSQWDSESGANVLTF	TGTGCCAGCAGCTCCCAATGGGACAGTGAGTCTGGGGCCAACGTCCTGACTTTC
TRBV20-1	.	TRBD2	TRBJ2-5	CSAQLAGGAETQYF	TGCAGTGCCCAGCTAGCGGGAGGGGCGGAGACCCAGTACTTC
TRBV6-1	.	.	TRBJ1-2	CASTQPSGYGYTF	TGTGCCTCCACCCAACCGAGCGGCTATGGCTACACCTTC
TRBV7-2	once	TRBD1	TRBJ1-2	CASSLRDRETGYTF	TGTGCCAGCAGCCTCCGGGACAGGGAGACTGGCTACACCTTC
TRBV20-1	many	.	TRBJ2-7	CSAAGWGAREQYF	TGCAGTGCTGCGGGATGGGGGGCGCGTGAGCAGTACTTC
TRBV15	many	TRBD2	TRBJ2-3	CATSSLSGAGTDTQYF	TGTGCCACCAGCAGTCTTAGCGGGGCGGGCACAGATACGCAGTATTTT
TRBV5-1	many	TRBD1	TRBJ2-5	CASSLGDRDGETQYF	TGCGCCAGCAGCTTGGGGGACAGGGATGGGGAGACCCAGTACTTC
TRBV28	many	TRBD2	TRBJ2-5	CASSEEGGPGETQYF	TGTGCCAGCTCCGAAGAGGGAGGGCCCGGTGAGACCCAGTACTTC
TRBV5-5	many	.	TRBJ1-2	CASSLNRRYGYTF	TGTGCCAGCAGCTTGAACCGTCGGTATGGCTACACCTTC
TRBV20-1	few	.	TRBJ1-4	CSARTLRELFF	TGCAGTGCTAGGACTCTCCGGGAACTGTTTTTT
TRBV2	many	.	TRBJ2-3	CASRPRRDTQYF	TGTGCCAGCAGACCCAGAAGGGATACGCAGTATTTT
TRBV6-1	many	TRBD1	TRBJ1-2	CASSELGGAYGYTF	TGTGCCAGCAGTGAATTAGGGGGCGCTTATGGCTACACCTTC
TRBV6-1	few	.	TRBJ2-5	CASNRGRLAGVSLEDF	TGTGCCAGCAACAGGGGGCGCCTAGCGGGAGTGTCTCTCGAGGACTTC
TRBV15	many	TRBD2	TRBJ2-2	CATSRHSPGTSVKTNTGELFF	TGTGCCACCAGCAGACACAGCCCCGGGACTAGCGTAAAAACGAACACCGGGGAGCTGTTTTTT
TRBV11-2	many	TRBD2	TRBJ2-1	CASRATGTSGHEQFF	TGTGCCAGCAGAGCGACCGGGACTAGCGGGCATGAGCAGTTCTTC
TRBV29-1	few	.	TRBJ2-1	CSVVEGNEQFF	TGCAGCGTTGTGGAGGGAAATGAGCAGTTCTTC
TRBV18	many	.	TRBJ1-4	CASSPVLYEKLFF	TGTGCCAGCTCACCAGTGTTGTACGAAAAACTGTTTTTT
TRBV30	few	.	TRBJ2-2	CAWSMGPTTGELFF	TGTGCCTGGAGTATGGGCCCCACGACCGGGGAGCTGTTTTTT
TRBV15	.	.	TRBJ1-5	CATSRVSNQPQHF	TGTGCCACCAGCAGAGTTTCCAATCAGCCCCAGCATTTT
TRBV5-1	few	TRBD2	TRBJ2-1	CASSSPSLSSGRDEQFF	TGCGCCAGCAGCTCCCCCTCCCTGAGTAGCGGGAGAGATGAGCAGTTCTTC
TRBV5-1	many	TRBD2	TRBJ2-5	CASSNGLAGGWQETQYF	TGCGCCAGCAGCAATGGACTAGCGGGAGGGTGGCAAGAGACCCAGTACTTC
TRBV7-2	.	.	TRBJ2-2	CASSFTGAGTGELFF	TGTGCCAGCAGCTTTACGGGAGCGGGCACCGGGGAGCTGTTTTTT
TRBV20-1	many	.	TRBJ1-1	CSALRDSRTEAFF	TGCAGTGCTTTGAGGGATTCGAGGACTGAAGCTTTCTTT
TRBV28	many	.	TRBJ1-1	CASKRGTEAFF	TGTGCCAGCAAGAGGGGCACTGAAGCTTTCTTT
TRBV2	.	.	TRBJ2-1	CASSAKNSLSYNEQFF	TGTGCCAGCAGTGCTAAGAACTCACTCTCCTACAATGAGCAGTTCTTC
TRBV29-1	few	.	TRBJ2-5	CSVGGRSEETQYF	TGCAGCGTTGGGGGGCGTTCGGAAGAGACCCAGTACTTC
TRBV5-1	many	.	TRBJ2-5	CASSFGQQETQYF	TGCGCCAGCAGCTTTGGACAGCAAGAGACCCAGTACTTC
TRBV11-2	many	TRBD2	TRBJ2-2	CASSLAAGGYTGELFF	TGTGCCAGCAGCTTAGCAGCGGGAGGTTACACCGGGGAGCTGTTTTTT
TRBV10-3	.	.	TRBJ1-5	CAISATGSGQPQHF	TGTGCCATCAGTGCTACAGGGTCAGGACAGCCCCAGCATTTT
TRBV4-2	.	.	TRBJ2-5	CASSQDLVIGFETQYF	TGTGCCAGCAGCCAAGATCTTGTAATCGGGTTTGAGACCCAGTACTTC
TRBV18	few	TRBD2	TRBJ2-3	CASSSQGAGADTQYF	TGTGCCAGCTCATCCCAAGGGGCGGGAGCAGATACGCAGTATTTT
TRBV29-1	few	TRBD1	TRBJ2-5	CSVGTGAQETQYF	TGCAGCGTAGGGACAGGCGCCCAAGAGACCCAGTACTTC
TRBV7-9	.	TRBD2	TRBJ2-2	CASAVVSGRVYTGELFF	TGTGCCAGCGCGGTGGTCAGCGGGAGAGTGTACACCGGGGAGCTGTTTTTT
TRBV30	many	.	TRBJ1-1	CAWGAGRNTEAFF	TGTGCCTGGGGGGCGGGCAGAAACACTGAAGCTTTCTTT
TRBV27	.	TRBD2	TRBJ2-1	CASIILAGGSSYNEQFF	TGTGCCAGCATTATATTAGCGGGAGGGAGCTCCTACAATGAGCAGTTCTTC
TRBV29-1	many	TRBD1	TRBJ2-5	CSVEDRGRVETQYF	TGCAGCGTTGAGGATAGGGGGCGGGTGGAGACCCAGTACTTC
TRBV6-1	few	.	TRBJ2-7	CASMEGPYEQYF	TGTGCCAGCATGGAAGGCCCCTACGAGCAGTACTTC
TRBV24-1	few	.	TRBJ2-5	CATSDLSAEETQYF	TGTGCCACCAGTGATTTGTCGGCAGAAGAGACCCAGTACTTC
TRBV6-1	.	.	TRBJ1-2	CASSPTSDNYGYTF	TGTGCCAGCAGTCCCACGTCAGATAACTATGGCTACACCTTC